Reported below is one T cell receptor (beta chain). The record originates from a study of CD8 T cells in Susac syndrome. An amount of RNA that ranged from roughly 0.45 to 1 ug was reverse transcribed with random hexamers. A single record per CDR3 protein comes from TCRdb applying MiXCR to the immunoSEQ multiplex PCR reads. This sample yields roughly 180,000 distinct CDR3 sequences, of which less than 95% are seen a single time; 0.1% belongs to the top ten. Sequenced input: CD4+ T cells from PBMCs. The receptor was derived from a human donor in good health.

CDR3 protein: CASSSGQTLAKNIQYF. The DNA for the CDR3 is TGTGCCAGCAGTTCGGGACAGACCTTAGCCAAAAACATTCAGTACTTC. The genes are TRBV6-2 or TRBV6-3 and TRBJ2-4, with 7 bases that match TRBD1. V shed 4 bases, J shed 0 bases, and the junction held 6 bases outside the gene matches. The CDR3 contains 16 residues. Germline lookup yields CDR1 MNHEY and CDR2 SVGEGT.